This entry features one T cell receptor (beta chain) sequence. The sample is drawn from a study of blood T cell repertoires in COVID-19. Study-level background: The United States, Italy and Spain were the sources of the acute and convalescent COVID-19 samples.

TCRdb's table, derived via immunoSEQ multiplex PCR, lists solely in-frame clones and lacks some. The sample holds about 90,000 clones, 90% seen once. The germline CDR1 and CDR2 sequences are MNHEY and SMNVEV (reference sequence). After removal of 2 bases from V and 4 bases from J, the junction contained 12 bases not matched to a gene. The CDR3 runs 18 residues. This receptor was identified in a man aged 45-65 years with acute or convalescent COVID-19. The source material was peripheral blood. J is TRBJ2-5 and V is TRBV27; 11 bases agree with TRBD2. In DNA, the CDR3 is TGTGCCAGCAGTTTAGAGGCTAGCGGGAGGTCAGGGGGAGAGACCCAGTACTTC. As protein: CASSLEASGRSGGETQYF.